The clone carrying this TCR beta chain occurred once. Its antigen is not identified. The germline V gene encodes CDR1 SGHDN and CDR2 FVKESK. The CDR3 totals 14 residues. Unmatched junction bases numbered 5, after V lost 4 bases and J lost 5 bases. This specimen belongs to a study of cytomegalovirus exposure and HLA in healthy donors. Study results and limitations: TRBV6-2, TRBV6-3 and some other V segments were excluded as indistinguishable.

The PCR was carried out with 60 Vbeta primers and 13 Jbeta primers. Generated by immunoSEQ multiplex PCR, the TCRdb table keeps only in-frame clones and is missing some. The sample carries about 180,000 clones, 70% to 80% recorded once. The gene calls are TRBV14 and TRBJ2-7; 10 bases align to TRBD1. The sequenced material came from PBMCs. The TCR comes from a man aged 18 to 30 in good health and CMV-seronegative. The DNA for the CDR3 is TGTGCCAGCAGCCCCCGACAGGGGGCCAACGAGCAGTACTTC. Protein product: CASSPRQGANEQYF.